This T cell receptor beta chain was retrieved from a study of cytomegalovirus exposure and HLA in healthy donors. Whole-study results and caveats: Cytomegalovirus-associated TCR beta chains were listed, numbering 150 to 200. A few chains tied to CMV proved CMV antigen-specific in vitro.

The method was immunoSEQ multiplex PCR; TCRdb's version includes in-frame clones alone and lacks a portion of them. This table has approximately 160,000 clones, about 89% appearing once. To note about this clone: Its matching antigen is unknown.

The CDR3 is made up of 12 amino acids. Germline CDR1 reads MNHEY; CDR2 reads SVGAGI. Trimming left V 9 bases short and J 2 bases short, with 11 bases between. The origin of this receptor is a woman aged 18-29 years in good health and CMV-seropositive. Material for sequencing was PBMCs. V usage is TRBV6-5 and J usage is TRBJ2-7; tentatively, D is TRBD2 (5 bases). Written as DNA, the CDR3 is TGTGCCAGTACTGCGGGTACCTACGAGCAGTACTTC. Translating it yields CASTAGTYEQYF.